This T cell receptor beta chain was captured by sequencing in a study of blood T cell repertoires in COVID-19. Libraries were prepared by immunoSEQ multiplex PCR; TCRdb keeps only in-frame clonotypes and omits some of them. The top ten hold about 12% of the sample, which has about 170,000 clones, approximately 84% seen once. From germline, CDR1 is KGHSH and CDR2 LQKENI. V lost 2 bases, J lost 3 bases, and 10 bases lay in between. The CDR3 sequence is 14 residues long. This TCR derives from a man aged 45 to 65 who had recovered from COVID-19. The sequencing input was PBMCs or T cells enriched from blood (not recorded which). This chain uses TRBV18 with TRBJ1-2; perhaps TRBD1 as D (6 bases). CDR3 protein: CASSPGGAYYGYTF. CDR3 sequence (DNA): TGTGCCAGCTCACCAGGGGGGGCTTACTATGGCTACACCTTC. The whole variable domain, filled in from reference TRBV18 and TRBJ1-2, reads NAGVMQNPRHLVRRRGQEARLRCSPMKGHSHVYWYRQLPEEGLKFMVYLQKENIIDESGMPKERFSAEFPKEGPSILRIQQVVRGDSAAYFCASSPGGAYYGYTFGSGTRLTVV.